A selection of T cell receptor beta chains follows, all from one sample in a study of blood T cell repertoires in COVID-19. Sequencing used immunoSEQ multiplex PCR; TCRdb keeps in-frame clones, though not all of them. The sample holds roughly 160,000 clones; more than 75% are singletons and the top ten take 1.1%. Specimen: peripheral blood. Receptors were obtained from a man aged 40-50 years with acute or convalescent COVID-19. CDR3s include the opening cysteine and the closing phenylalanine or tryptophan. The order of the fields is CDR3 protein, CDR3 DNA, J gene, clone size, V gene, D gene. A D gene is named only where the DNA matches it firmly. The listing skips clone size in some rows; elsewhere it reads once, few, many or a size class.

CASSLGQGNQPQHF | TGTGCCAGCAGCTTAGGGCAGGGAAATCAGCCCCAGCATTTT | TRBJ1-5 | . | TRBV11-2 | .
CASSPGSGQNEKLFF | TGTGCCAGCAGTCCCGGAAGTGGACAGAATGAAAAACTGTTTTTT | TRBJ1-4 | . | TRBV7-9 | .
CASSGTGQTSNSPLHF | TGTGCCAGCAGTGGAACAGGCCAGACTAGTAATTCACCCCTCCACTTT | TRBJ1-6 | . | TRBV2 | .
CASSLGVVGGSYEQYF | TGTGCCAGCAGCTTGGGAGTGGTAGGAGGTTCCTACGAGCAGTACTTC | TRBJ2-7 | few | TRBV5-4 | .
CASSSYGQGPNYGYTF | TGTGCCAGCAGTTCATACGGACAGGGGCCTAACTATGGCTACACCTTC | TRBJ1-2 | . | TRBV27 | TRBD1
CASSVGVGREDTEAFF | TGTGCCAGCAGCGTGGGGGTAGGGAGGGAGGACACTGAAGCTTTCTTT | TRBJ1-1 | once | TRBV9 | .
CASSLEANAGNTIYF | TGTGCCAGCAGCTTAGAAGCTAACGCTGGAAACACCATATATTTT | TRBJ1-3 | . | TRBV9 | .
CASSPQGGGKTSPLHF | TGTGCCAGCAGTCCCCAAGGGGGAGGGAAAACGTCACCCCTCCACTTT | TRBJ1-6 | . | TRBV27 | .
CASSPGTHGYTF | TGTGCCAGCTCACCAGGGACACATGGCTACACCTTC | TRBJ1-2 | . | TRBV18 | .
CASSLAPQVTYEQYF | TGTGCCAGCAGCTTGGCCCCGCAGGTGACGTACGAGCAGTACTTC | TRBJ2-7 | . | TRBV5-6 | .
CASSQSTFGSGELFF | TGTGCCAGCAGCCAATCAACTTTTGGTTCCGGGGAGCTGTTTTTT | TRBJ2-2 | . | TRBV16 | .
CASSSFLAGDYGYTF | TGTGCCAGCAGCTCATTTCTCGCAGGGGACTATGGCTACACCTTC | TRBJ1-2 | few | TRBV5-6 | .
CASSPGTGGNTIYF | TGTGCCAGCAGCCCGGGGACAGGGGGAAACACCATATATTTT | TRBJ1-3 | . | TRBV5-5 | TRBD1
CASSQIDREVAEAFF | TGCGCCAGCAGCCAGATCGACAGGGAGGTCGCTGAAGCTTTCTTT | TRBJ1-1 | . | TRBV4-1 | TRBD1
CASSGTVNEKLFF | TGTGCCAGCAGCGGGACAGTTAATGAAAAACTGTTTTTT | TRBJ1-4 | . | TRBV7-9 | TRBD1
CASSRRTGEVKPQHF | TGTGCCAGCAGCCGCCGGACAGGGGAGGTGAAACCCCAGCATTTT | TRBJ1-5 | . | TRBV7-8 | TRBD1
CASSPNRDGTEAFF | TGTGCCAGTAGTCCAAACAGGGACGGCACTGAAGCTTTCTTT | TRBJ1-1 | . | TRBV19 | .